These T cell receptor beta chains were read from a single sample in a study of blood T cell repertoires in COVID-19. Repertoires were generated with immunoSEQ multiplex PCR, while TCRdb's copy carries only in-frame clones and drops some. The profile shows 75,000 to 100,000 clones, 86% of them singletons. The sequenced material came from peripheral blood. The receptors here all came from a woman aged 80 or over with acute or convalescent COVID-19. Both conserved end residues are part of each CDR3. A D gene is named only where the DNA matches it firmly. Clone size is stated in some rows and not others, as once, few, many or a class when expanded.

size,D,V,J,CDR3,DNA
.,.,TRBV7-3,TRBJ1-2,CASSPTAQNYGYTF,TGTGCCAGCAGCCCGACAGCGCAAAACTATGGCTACACCTTC
.,TRBD1,TRBV7-2,TRBJ2-1,CASSPNFGQGKSYNEQFF,TGTGCCAGCAGCCCAAACTTCGGACAGGGAAAATCCTACAATGAGCAGTTCTTC
.,TRBD1,TRBV2,TRBJ1-5,CASSQTGSVQPQHF,TGTGCCAGCAGCCAGACAGGGTCGGTTCAGCCCCAGCATTTT
once,.,TRBV6-5,TRBJ2-7,CASSLGGPQTDRFYF,TGTGCCAGCAGTTTAGGGGGACCCCAGACGGATCGCTTCTACTTC
.,TRBD2,TRBV7-9,TRBJ2-1,CASSLSLAGGHEQFF,TGTGCCAGCAGCTTAAGCCTAGCGGGGGGCCATGAGCAGTTCTTC
once,.,TRBV18,TRBJ1-1,CASSPGQDTEAFF,TGTGCCAGCTCTCCAGGACAAGACACTGAAGCTTTCTTT
.,.,TRBV6-5,TRBJ1-1,CASRRAGSMNTEAFF,TGTGCCAGCAGACGGGCAGGGTCCATGAACACTGAAGCTTTCTTT
.,.,TRBV7-2,TRBJ1-2,CASSLEAGHPYGYTF,TGTGCCAGCAGCTTAGAAGCAGGGCACCCCTATGGCTACACCTTC
.,TRBD2,TRBV5-5,TRBJ2-2,CASSSSTSGDFRGGELFF,TGTGCCAGCAGCTCCTCGACTAGCGGGGATTTCCGGGGCGGGGAGCTGTTTTTT
.,TRBD2,TRBV12-5,TRBJ2-2,CASGLALAGVTGELFF,TGTGCTAGTGGTTTGGCACTAGCGGGAGTCACCGGGGAGCTGTTTTTT
.,.,TRBV27,TRBJ2-7,CASSQTGSPYEQYF,TGTGCCAGCAGTCAGACAGGCTCCCCCTACGAGCAGTACTTC
.,.,TRBV7-2,TRBJ2-3,CASSFRGEGDTQYF,TGTGCCAGCAGCTTCAGGGGTGAGGGAGATACGCAGTATTTT
.,.,TRBV7-3,TRBJ2-3,CASSLGVRADTQYF,TGTGCCAGCAGCTTAGGAGTAAGAGCAGATACGCAGTATTTT
.,.,TRBV7-8,TRBJ1-4,CASSPRTDATNEKLFF,TGTGCCAGCAGCCCCCGGACAGATGCAACTAATGAAAAACTGTTTTTT
.,.,TRBV6-5,TRBJ1-4,CASSLNNEKLFF,TGTGCCAGCAGCCTAAACAATGAAAAACTGTTTTTT
.,TRBD2,TRBV12-5,TRBJ2-1,CASGLSGTSFGEQFF,TGTGCTAGTGGTTTGTCCGGGACTAGCTTCGGTGAGCAGTTCTTC
.,.,TRBV5-1,TRBJ2-1,CASSLGTNEQFF,TGCGCCAGCAGCTTGGGTACAAATGAGCAGTTCTTC
.,TRBD2,TRBV29-1,TRBJ2-7,CSVEGGTSYYEQYF,TGCAGCGTTGAGGGCGGGACTAGCTACTACGAGCAGTACTTC
.,.,TRBV11-2,TRBJ1-2,CASSLTTGTYGYTF,TGTGCCAGCAGCTTAACCACGGGTACCTATGGCTACACCTTC
.,TRBD1,TRBV6-2/TRBV6-3,TRBJ2-3,CASSYTSGQPTDTQYF,TGTGCCAGCAGTTACACCTCGGGACAGCCCACAGATACGCAGTATTTT
.,.,TRBV5-1,TRBJ1-2,CASSLSPDSYGYTF,TGCGCCAGCAGCTTGTCCCCGGACAGCTATGGCTACACCTTC
few,TRBD1,TRBV3-1/TRBV3-2,TRBJ1-6,CASSQGSTGWYSYNSPLHF,TGTGCCAGCAGCCAAGGATCGACAGGGTGGTACTCCTATAATTCACCCCTCCACTTT
.,TRBD1,TRBV14,TRBJ1-6,CASSSRTGRNSPLHF,TGTGCCAGCAGCTCCCGGACAGGGCGGAATTCACCCCTCCACTTT
.,.,TRBV3-1/TRBV3-2,TRBJ1-5,CASSLSVSRQPQHF,TGTGCCAGCAGCCTGAGCGTCTCCCGACAGCCCCAGCATTTT
.,.,TRBV4-1,TRBJ1-6,CASSQDRAGTYNSPLHF,TGCGCCAGCAGCCAAGATCGGGCAGGGACCTATAATTCACCCCTCCACTTT
.,.,TRBV28,TRBJ2-3,CASPPGLGTDTQYF,TGTGCCTCCCCCCCAGGGCTTGGCACAGATACGCAGTATTTT